The 19 T cell receptor beta chains presented below share a single source sample, sequenced in a study of tissue T cells after allogeneic stem cell transplantation. Repertoires were generated with immunoSEQ multiplex PCR, while TCRdb's copy carries only in-frame clones and drops some. The table shows about 3,100 clones, with 45% occurring only once. Sample time point: mouse harvest day 14 after allogeneic transplant. Each mouse received 10^7 T-cell-depleted marrow cells plus 10^6 splenic CD5+ T cells by tail vein. The source material was lymph node tissue. The receptor source for this set is a female BALB/c mouse given C57BL/6 T cells with graft-versus-host disease after an allogeneic hematopoietic cell transplant.

Comment on this clone: The genes are named according to mouse. Read data end 1 residue before the CDR3 end; the end is taken from the germline J gene. This chain uses TRBV31 with TRBJ1-5; D gene ambiguous. Germline V gene data show CDR1 as GKSSPN and CDR2 as SITVG. Trimming cost V 3 bases and J 0 bases, with 9 bases left between them. This CDR3 comprises 14 residues. The CDR3 spells CAWSRTYNNQAPLF. The CDR3 bases that were read are TGTGCCTGGAGCAGGACGTATAACAACCAGGCTCCGCTT.

Note on this clone: Gene names denote mouse genes. Read coverage stops 1 residue before the CDR3 terminus; the germline J gene supplies the remainder. The genes are TRBV26 and TRBJ2-2; D not resolved. Germline V gene lookup returns CDR1 KGHPV and CDR2 FQNQEV (reference sequence). The ends were cut back, 3 bases at V and 1 base at J, with 9 bases in the middle. The CDR3 runs 15 residues. The CDR3 protein is CASSLHSLNTGQLYF. CDR3 DNA, as far as it was read: TGTGCCAGCAGTCTACACAGTCTAAACACCGGGCAGCTCTAC.

Of note for this clone: Gene names refer to mouse genes. The DNA ends 1 residue before the CDR3 does, and the rest of the CDR3 is filled in from the germline J gene. The gene calls are TRBV29 and TRBJ2-7; 8 bases are a match to TRBD2. CDR3 length: 15 amino acids. With V trimmed by 4 bases and J by 0 bases, 5 bases remained unmatched. Germline V lookup: CDR1 MSHET, CDR2 SYDVDS. The CDR3 protein is CASSSWGVPSYEQYF. The sequenced CDR3 bases are TGTGCTAGCAGTTCCTGGGGGGTCCCCTCCTATGAACAGTAC.

On this clone itself: Gene names and germline refer to mouse. Read data end 1 residue before the CDR3 end; the end is taken from the germline J gene. The chain combines TRBV19 with TRBJ2-7; 12 bases are a match to TRBD2. Trimming removed 3 bases from V and 6 bases from J; junction bases left unmatched: 4. This CDR3 region has 14 residues. The germline V gene has CDR1 FNHDT and CDR2 SITEND (reference sequence). The part of the CDR3 DNA that was read is TGTGCCAGCAGTAGGACTGGGGGGGGCGCTGAACAGTAC. It translates to CASSRTGGGAEQY. The full CDR3 reads CASSRTGGGAEQYF.

On this clone itself: All gene names here are mouse names. The CDR3 goes on 1 residue after the read ends, and that part is filled in from the germline J gene. The chain combines TRBV12-1 with TRBJ2-5; D perhaps matches TRBD2 (5 bases). With 4 bases removed from V and 0 bases from J, the gap between germline ends came to 10 bases. The CDR3 has 14 residues. Germline loops: CDR1 SGHSN, CDR2 HYEKVE. The sequenced CDR3 bases are TGTGCCAGCTCCCCTGGGCTTAACCAAGACACCCAGTAC. It specifies CASSPGLNQDTQY. The complete CDR3 protein is CASSPGLNQDTQYF. Using reference TRBV12-1 and TRBJ2-5 for the parts outside the CDR3, the full variable domain is DSGVVQSPRHIIKEKGGRSVLTCIPISGHSNVVWYQQTLGKELKFLIQHYEKVERDKGFLPSRFSVQQFDDYHSEMNMSALELEDSAMYFCASSPGLNQDTQYFGPGTRLLVL.

Concerning this clone itself: Gene names and germline refer to mouse. The read ends 1 residue early relative to the CDR3; the germline J gene fills the gap. This chain connects TRBV13-1 to TRBJ2-2; the D is unclear. The CDR3 spans 14 residues. Trimming took 4 bases from V and 1 from J, leaving 8 bases between them. Germline V gene sequence: CDR1 NSHNY, CDR2 SYGAGN. CDR3 sequence: CASSLAENTGQLYF. CDR3 DNA, as far as it was read: TGTGCCAGCAGTCTCGCTGAAAACACCGGGCAGCTCTAC.

For this clone: Gene labels here are mouse ones. The sequenced fragment ends 1 residue before the CDR3 boundary, so the rest is inferred from the germline J gene. The rearrangement joins TRBV31 to TRBJ1-1, with D unclear. The CDR3 covers 12 residues. V was trimmed by 0 bases and J by 2 bases, leaving 4 bases between them. CDR1 and CDR2 from the germline V gene are GKSSPN and SITVG. This CDR3 reads CAWSLGNTEVFF. Partial CDR3 DNA: TGTGCCTGGAGTCTGGGTAACACAGAAGTCTTC.

Remarks on this clone: Germline and genes here are mouse. The read ends 1 residue early relative to the CDR3; the germline J gene fills the gap. The chain joins TRBV16 to TRBJ2-5, with D possibly being TRBD1 (5 bases). CDR3 size: 13 residues. Trimming left V 4 bases short and J 2 bases short, with 7 bases between. Germline-derived CDR1 and CDR2 are SGHSA and FRNQAP. Here the CDR3 reads CASSSQGQDTQYF. Incomplete CDR3 DNA: TGTGCAAGCAGCTCCCAGGGCCAAGACACCCAGTAC.

In this sample, this clone is large. Gene names are mouse gene names. The read ends 1 residue before the CDR3 terminus; that terminus is restored from the germline J gene. This chain connects TRBV5 to TRBJ2-7; 10 positions match TRBD2. This CDR3 is built from 17 residues. V lost 0 bases, J lost 5 bases, and 10 bases stayed unmatched. Germline lookup yields CDR1 LGHNA and CDR2 YNLKQL (reference sequence). Partial CDR3 DNA: TGTGCCAGCAGCCAAGATCCCAGACTGGGGGGCGCGGATGAACAGTAC. Translated, it gives CASSQDPRLGGADEQY. In full, the CDR3 is CASSQDPRLGGADEQYF.

In its sample, this clone ranks as medium-sized. Mouse names are used for the genes. The read ends 1 residue shy of where the CDR3 ends; the end is completed using the germline J gene. The chain recombines TRBV1 with TRBJ2-7; D perhaps matches TRBD1 (5 bases). CDR3 length: 15 residues. Between the trimmed V and J ends, which lost 0 bases and 2 bases, there was a span of 11 bases. CDR1 is NSQYPW, CDR2 LRSPGD, per germline (reference sequence). The CDR3 loop is CTCSADLRGAYEQYF. Incomplete CDR3 DNA: TGCACCTGCAGTGCAGATCTTCGAGGGGCCTATGAACAGTAC.

Sample share makes this clone medium-sized. Here the gene names and germline are mouse. The CDR3 extends 1 residue past the end of the read, so its final part is completed from the germline J gene. This chain links TRBV26 with TRBJ1-4, with 11 bases fitting TRBD1. The CDR3 runs to 14 residues. Germline CDR1 reads KGHPV; CDR2 reads FQNQEV (reference sequence). The trim removed 6 bases at V and 6 bases at J, leaving 3 bases unmatched. The CDR3 protein is CASRRTGGDERLFF. CDR3 DNA (partial): TGTGCCAGCAGGCGGACAGGGGGCGACGAAAGATTATTT.

Notes on this clone: Gene names refer to mouse genes. The read gets to within 1 residue of the CDR3 end, and the germline J gene fills in the rest. This chain connects TRBV16 to TRBJ1-6; D unclear. TRBJ1-6 is an ORF for which the function is uncertain. In germline, CDR1 is SGHSA, CDR2 FRNQAP. This CDR3 spans 13 amino acids. V was cut by 1 base and J by 7 bases, with 5 bases left in between. CDR3 region: CASSLGGNSPLYF. Partial CDR3 DNA: TGTGCAAGCAGCTTAGGCGGAAATTCGCCCCTCTAC.

This clone is termed hyperexpanded. Mouse names are used for the genes. The CDR3 end lies 1 residue beyond the end of the read and is filled in from the germline J gene. The chain uses TRBV3 and TRBJ1-5, with 7 nucleotides matching TRBD1. Germline V gene sequence: CDR1 SNHLY, CDR2 FYNGKV (reference sequence). The CDR3 length is 13 residues. J lost 3 bases, V lost 4 bases, and 0 bases had no gene match. CDR3 DNA (partial): TGTGCCAGCAGCTGGGACAGCAACCAGGCTCCGCTT. Residues: CASSWDSNQAPL. The full CDR3 reads CASSWDSNQAPLF.

Details on this clone: Gene names and germline match the mouse. The read ends 1 residue shy of where the CDR3 ends; the end is completed using the germline J gene. This chain connects TRBV26 to TRBJ2-5; TRBD1 is a possible D gene (6 bases). This CDR3 spans 13 amino acids. Deletions cut 3 bases from V and 3 bases from J, with 7 bases between. Germline loops: CDR1 KGHPV, CDR2 FQNQEV (reference sequence). CDR3 protein: CASSLGTQDTQYF. Incomplete CDR3 DNA: TGTGCCAGCAGTCTCGGGACACAAGACACCCAGTAC.

Only a few counts were recorded for this clone. Germline and genes: mouse. The CDR3 end falls 1 residue outside the read, so it is completed with the germline J gene. This chain connects TRBV5 to TRBJ2-4; D might be TRBD1 (5 bases). The germline V gene encodes CDR1 LGHNA and CDR2 YNLKQL (reference sequence). With 3 bases removed from V and 4 bases from J, the gap between germline ends came to 5 bases. This CDR3 comprises 12 residues. Incomplete CDR3 DNA: TGTGCCAGCAGCCACAGGGAAAACACCTTGTAC. It encodes CASSHRENTLY. The entire CDR3 protein reads CASSHRENTLYF.

This clone has a single count. The listed genes are named as in mouse. The CDR3 end is not reached by the read, which stops 1 residue before it; the germline J gene fills it in. The genes are TRBV12-2 and TRBJ2-1; D unresolved. Per germline, CDR1 SGHLS and CDR2 HYDKME. The CDR3 extends over 11 amino acids. The germline V and J ends were trimmed by 0 bases and 7 bases, with 3 bases remaining between them. Incomplete CDR3 DNA: TGTGCCAGCTCTCTCTCCGCTGAGCAGTTC. This gives the protein CASSLSAEQF. The whole CDR3 reads CASSLSAEQFF.

A note on this clone: Gene names are the mouse ones. The read halts 1 residue ahead of the CDR3 end, with the missing end drawn from the germline J gene. V is TRBV1 and J is TRBJ1-5, with D uncertain. Trimming pared 2 bases from V and 0 bases from J, leaving 8 bases between. The length of the CDR3 is 15 residues. Per the germline V gene, CDR1 is NSQYPW and CDR2 is LRSPGD (reference sequence). The part of the CDR3 DNA that was read is TGCACCTGCAGTGCAAGGCAGTATAACAACCAGGCTCCGCTT. Protein: CTCSARQYNNQAPL. The entire CDR3 protein is CTCSARQYNNQAPLF.

A word on this clone: The gene symbols are mouse symbols. The sequenced fragment ends 1 residue before the CDR3 boundary, so the rest is inferred from the germline J gene. The rearrangement links TRBV26 to TRBJ1-1; weak D call: TRBD1 (6 bases). The CDR3 loop spans 11 amino acids. CDR1 and CDR2 (germline): KGHPV, FQNQEV (reference sequence). Trimming removed 3 bases at V and 8 bases at J, with 7 bases between. The CDR3 is CASSLQGEVFF. CDR3 bases read: TGTGCCAGCAGTCTACAGGGTGAAGTCTTC.

As to this clone: Any gene name here is a mouse gene name. Read data end 1 residue before the CDR3 end; the end is taken from the germline J gene. The J gene is TRBJ1-3, the V gene TRBV12-2, with D maybe TRBD1 (5 bases). This CDR3 contains 15 residues. V lost 0 bases to trimming and J lost 0 bases, with 8 bases between them. Germline V CDR1 and CDR2: SGHLS, HYDKME. The covered CDR3 bases are TGTGCCAGCTCTCTCCTGACAGATTCTGGAAATACGCTCTAT. Translating gives CASSLLTDSGNTLY. The full CDR3 is CASSLLTDSGNTLYF.